The 25 T cell receptor beta chains below were found in one sample sequenced in a study of blood T cell repertoires in COVID-19. The method was immunoSEQ multiplex PCR; TCRdb's version includes in-frame clones alone and lacks a portion of them. The table includes some 180,000 clones, around 85% detected once. Sequenced material: PBMCs or T cells enriched from blood (not recorded which). The receptors shown here come from a middle-aged man who had recovered from COVID-19.

The chain has TRBV19 and TRBJ1-2; 7 bases are shared with TRBD1. Unmatched junction bases numbered 16, after V lost 6 bases and J lost 3 bases. The CDR3 extends over 17 amino acids. In germline, CDR1 is LNHDA, CDR2 SQIVND (reference sequence). The DNA of the CDR3 is TGTGCCAGTAGGGACCGGGACAGCTTCAAACCCGACTATGGCTACACCTTC. Protein sequence: CASRDRDSFKPDYGYTF.

J is TRBJ2-1 and V is TRBV5-4, with D maybe TRBD2 (5 bases). The germline V gene encodes CDR1 SGHNT and CDR2 YYREEE (reference sequence). This CDR3 has 15 amino acids. The V and J ends lost 4 bases and 8 bases respectively, with 19 bases between them. The CDR3 nucleotides are TGTGCCAGCAGCGCCCCACAGCTGCTCGGGGATGAGCAGTTCTTC. Its translation: CASSAPQLLGDEQFF.

The CDR3 nucleotides read TGTGCCAGCAGCTTCCTCATCAGGGGCCGCAGAGGCGGTCCCCAGCATTTT. Residues: CASSFLIRGRRGGPQHF. The chain uses TRBV5-8 and TRBJ1-5; possibly TRBD1 for D (6 bases). Looked up from germline, CDR1 is SGHTS and CDR2 is YDEGEE. V gave up 2 bases and J gave up 10 bases, with 25 bases separating them. The CDR3 consists of 17 residues.

V and J are TRBV9 and TRBJ2-7; 14 nucleotides match TRBD2. J was trimmed by 7 bases and V by 3 bases; bases with no gene match: 18. The CDR3 length is 19 residues. Germline loops: CDR1 SGDLS, CDR2 YYNGEE. DNA of the CDR3: TGTGCCAGCAGCGGGACATCGACTAGCGGGAGGGCCTACAGTGAAGAGCAGTACTTC. Its protein product is CASSGTSTSGRAYSEEQYF.

This sequence joins TRBV5-6 and TRBJ1-1; TRBD1 agrees at 8 bases. With V trimmed by 0 bases and J by 3 bases, 4 bases remained unmatched. Germline loops: CDR1 SGHDT, CDR2 YYEEEE. The CDR3 is made up of 15 amino acids. The CDR3 protein is CASSLETGVDTEAFF. CDR3 DNA: TGTGCCAGCAGCTTGGAGACAGGGGTGGACACTGAAGCTTTCTTT.

The chain employs TRBV5-1 and TRBJ2-7, with 13 bases identical to TRBD2. With V trimmed by 3 bases and J by 4 bases, 4 bases remained unmatched. The CDR3 has 15 residues. CDR1 and CDR2 from the germline V gene are SGHRS and YFSETQ. DNA of the CDR3: TGCGCCAGCAGCTGGAAGACTAGCGGGGGGTACGAGCAGTACTTC. Translating it yields CASSWKTSGGYEQYF.

The CDR3 sequence is CASSGNRGSGTGELFF. The CDR3 DNA is TGTGCCAGCAGCGGTAACAGGGGGTCGGGCACCGGGGAGCTGTTTTTT. The chain joins TRBV9 to TRBJ2-2, with 8 bases that match TRBD1. Germline V gene lookup returns CDR1 SGDLS and CDR2 YYNGEE. CDR3 length: 16 amino acids. V lost 3 bases, J lost 4 bases, and 8 bases stayed unmatched.

The chain joins TRBV28 to TRBJ2-7, with D hard to call. V dropped 10 bases and J dropped 0 bases, with 4 bases sitting between them. The CDR3 spans 10 residues. Germline loops: CDR1 MDHEN, CDR2 SYDVKM. The CDR3 sequence: CATYSYEQYF. The CDR3 DNA is TGTGCCACGTACTCCTACGAGCAGTACTTC.

The gene calls are TRBV29-1 and TRBJ1-5, with 9 bases aligning to TRBD1. From germline, CDR1 is SQVTM and CDR2 ANQGSEA. The V segment lost 4 bases and the J segment 5 bases; nucleotides outside the gene matches: 12. The CDR3 loop spans 16 amino acids. Written as DNA, the CDR3 is TGCAGCGTTGTTCTTAATGCACAGGGGGCTTATCAGCCCCAGCATTTT. The encoded protein is CSVVLNAQGAYQPQHF.

This clone has just one count. The genes are TRBV19 and TRBJ2-4; perhaps TRBD1 as D (6 bases). This CDR3 has 14 amino acids. V was clipped by 5 bases and J by 8 bases, with 16 bases between them. Germline CDR1 is LNHDA and CDR2 is SQIVND (reference sequence). For the CDR3, the DNA is TGTGCCAGTAGTCCCCTTGGCAGGGGAGACATTCAGTACTTC. As protein: CASSPLGRGDIQYF. The full variable domain, rest sourced from reference TRBV19 and TRBJ2-4, is DGGITQSPKYLFRKEGQNVTLSCEQNLNHDAMYWYRQDPGQGLRLIYYSQIVNDFQKGDIAEGYSVSREKKESFPLTVTSAQKNPTAFYLCASSPLGRGDIQYFGAGTRLSVL.

The chain carries TRBV6-4 and TRBJ2-1, with 13 bases fitting TRBD2. J lost 8 bases, V lost 6 bases, and 10 bases had no gene match. Germline V gene lookup returns CDR1 MRHNA and CDR2 SNTAGT. This CDR3 spans 16 amino acids. The CDR3 spells CASRQLAGGIGYEQFF. CDR3 coding DNA: TGTGCCAGCAGACAACTAGCGGGAGGGATCGGTTATGAGCAGTTCTTC.

This clone was recorded only once. The chain's CDR3 is CSASWEVVGGRTQYF. CDR3 nucleotide sequence: TGCAGTGCTAGTTGGGAAGTAGTGGGGGGTCGGACCCAGTACTTC. The rearrangement uses TRBV20-1 and TRBJ2-5; TRBD2 is a possible D gene (6 bases). With 3 bases removed from V and 7 bases from J, the gap between germline ends came to 21 bases. Per germline, CDR1 DFQATT and CDR2 SNEGSKA (reference sequence). This CDR3 is 15 amino acids long.

The count of this clone is one. This CDR3 is CASSPRTGIAAGELFF. The CDR3 region has the DNA TGTGCCAGCAGCCCCCGTACAGGGATTGCGGCCGGGGAGCTGTTTTTT. The V call is TRBV7-8, the J call TRBJ2-2; maybe TRBD1 (6 bases). Germline V CDR1 and CDR2: SGHVS, FQNEAQ. This CDR3 is 16 amino acids long. V was shortened by 5 bases and J by 6 bases, with 19 bases between the two germline ends.

J is TRBJ1-6 and V is TRBV19; D gene uncertain. Germline V gene sequence: CDR1 LNHDA, CDR2 SQIVND (reference sequence). V lost 1 base and J lost 8, with 15 bases in between. The CDR3 runs to 16 residues. Here the CDR3 reads CASSIATYQVDSPLHF. As DNA, the CDR3 is TGTGCCAGTAGTATAGCGACCTATCAGGTGGATTCACCCCTCCACTTT.

The genes are TRBV11-2 and TRBJ2-7; 12 positions agree with TRBD1. The CDR3 runs 17 residues. Germline CDR1 reads SGHAT; CDR2 reads FQNNGV. Germline trimming cut 0 bases from V and 6 bases from J; bases unmatched to any gene: 9. DNA for the CDR3: TGTGCCAGCAGCTTAGACCCCCCGGGGACAGGGGGCGCCGAGCAGTACTTC. It codes for CASSLDPPGTGGAEQYF.

The chain has TRBV28 and TRBJ1-2; D remains unclear. The germline V and J ends were trimmed by 1 base and 6 bases, with 12 bases remaining between them. Germline CDR1 MDHEN, CDR2 SYDVKM. The CDR3 has 14 amino acids. This CDR3 reads CASSLSPGLDGYTF. CDR3 bases: TGTGCCAGCAGTTTATCTCCGGGTCTGGATGGCTACACCTTC.

The chain combines TRBV25-1 with TRBJ1-2, with TRBD1 matching 7 bases. There are 14 residues in the CDR3. Germline values: CDR1 MGHDK, CDR2 SYGVNS. Germline trimming cut 3 bases from V and 6 bases from J; bases unmatched to any gene: 7. CDR3 in amino acids: CASSEGDRTNGYTF. The CDR3 DNA is TGTGCCAGCAGTGAGGGGGACAGAACCAATGGCTACACCTTC.

This clone is a singleton in its sample. The V and J genes are TRBV6-5 and TRBJ1-2; no clear D. V was pared by 0 bases and J by 2 bases, with 10 bases between. Germline lookup yields CDR1 MNHEY and CDR2 SVGAGI. CDR3 size: 15 residues. For the CDR3, the DNA is TGTGCCAGCAGTTACTCGACCGGGGTGAACTATGGCTACACCTTC. Encoded protein: CASSYSTGVNYGYTF.

The V gene is TRBV5-6, the J gene TRBJ1-2; 12 bases are a match to TRBD1. CDR1 SGHDT and CDR2 YYEEEE come from the germline V gene. The CDR3 extends over 17 amino acids. J gave up 7 bases and V 4 bases, and 14 bases lay outside the gene matches. The CDR3 sequence: CASSKTPGQGARSGYTF. The CDR3 region has the DNA TGTGCCAGCAGCAAAACTCCGGGACAGGGGGCGCGCTCTGGCTACACCTTC. Based on the CDR3 plus reference TRBV5-6 and TRBJ1-2, the full variable domain is DAGVTQSPTHLIKTRGQQVTLRCSPKSGHDTVSWYQQALGQGPQFIFQYYEEEERQRGNFPDRFSGHQFPNYSSELNVNALLLGDSALYLCASSKTPGQGARSGYTFGSGTRLTVV.

This clone appeared a single time. The CDR3 nucleotides read TGTGCCAGTAAGGGACTCGGGACAGGGGGAAAGGAAAAACTGTTTTTT. Its translation: CASKGLGTGGKEKLFF. This chain joins TRBV19 and TRBJ1-4; 11 nucleotides line up with TRBD1. The germline V gene encodes CDR1 LNHDA and CDR2 SQIVND (reference sequence). The V and J ends lost 7 bases and 8 bases, in that order; junction bases with no gene match: 12. The CDR3 runs to 16 residues.

This clone has more than one count but fewer than ten. The gene calls are TRBV19 and TRBJ2-7; TRBD2 matches at 8 bases. The CDR3 totals 15 residues. The V and J ends lost 5 bases and 3 bases, in that order; junction bases with no gene match: 9. Germline V lookup: CDR1 LNHDA, CDR2 SQIVND (reference sequence). The CDR3 protein is CASSPRGGQSYEQYF. CDR3 in DNA: TGTGCCAGTAGTCCCCGGGGGGGTCAAAGCTACGAGCAGTACTTC.

This rearrangement joins TRBV27 to TRBJ2-1; 9 positions match TRBD1. Trimming took 6 bases from V and 4 from J; bases not matched to a gene: 1. This CDR3 contains 13 residues. Germline CDR1 MNHEY, CDR2 SMNVEV (reference sequence). In DNA form, the CDR3 reads TGTGCCAGCAGGACAGGGGGATACAATGAGCAGTTCTTC. It yields the protein CASRTGGYNEQFF.

CDR3 sequence: CASSWTGVRGEGYTF. CDR3 DNA sequence: TGTGCCAGCAGCTGGACAGGGGTGAGGGGAGAGGGCTACACCTTC. The gene calls are TRBV9 and TRBJ1-2, with TRBD1 matching over 9 bases. The CDR3 contains 15 residues. Germline V lookup: CDR1 SGDLS, CDR2 YYNGEE. The V segment lost 4 bases and the J segment 8 bases; nucleotides outside the gene matches: 12.

This chain's CDR3 is CASSHGLAGGRIDTQYF. In nucleotides, the CDR3 is TGCGCCAGCAGCCATGGACTAGCGGGGGGGCGTATAGATACGCAGTATTTT. This chain uses TRBV5-1 with TRBJ2-3, with 15 positions matching TRBD2. Germline lookup yields CDR1 SGHRS and CDR2 YFSETQ. V gave up 4 bases and J gave up 5 bases; unmatched junction bases: 8. This CDR3 contains 17 residues.

This chain connects TRBV30 to TRBJ1-6; D unclear. Trimming cost V 4 bases and J 0 bases, with 13 bases left between them. Germline V gene lookup returns CDR1 GTSNPN and CDR2 SVGIG (reference sequence). The CDR3 is 16 amino acids. The CDR3 here is CAWTVAGSSYNSPLHF. CDR3 coding DNA: TGTGCCTGGACAGTCGCCGGGAGCTCCTATAATTCACCCCTCCACTTT. The whole variable domain, remainder taken from reference TRBV30 and TRBJ1-6, is SQTIHQWPATLVQPVGSPLSLECTVEGTSNPNLYWYRQAAGRGLQLLFYSVGIGQISSEVPQNLSASRPQDRQFILSSKKLLLSDSGFYLCAWTVAGSSYNSPLHFGNGTRLTVT.